The 10 T cell receptor beta chains in this list originate from one sample, sequenced in a study of cytomegalovirus exposure and HLA in healthy donors. With 60 Vbeta and 13 Jbeta primers, the PCR was carried out. Assay used: immunoSEQ multiplex PCR; TCRdb lists only in-frame clones, some missing. Here the sample spans 95,000 or so clones, roughly 79% being singletons. The specimen sequenced was PBMCs. These receptors all stem from a woman between 40 and 55 years old in good health and CMV-seronegative.

V usage is TRBV9 and J usage is TRBJ2-7; 9 bases are shared with TRBD1. Germline loops: CDR1 SGDLS, CDR2 YYNGEE. The CDR3 sequence is 13 residues long. V lost 4 bases to trimming and J lost 11 bases; unmatched junction nucleotides: 10. CDR3 in amino acids: CASSPRMTGGEYF. The CDR3 region has the DNA TGTGCCAGCAGCCCCCGGATGACAGGGGGAGAGTACTTC.

The rearrangement links TRBV27 to TRBJ1-6; 8 bases are shared with TRBD1. This CDR3 comprises 15 residues. Unmatched junction bases numbered 12, after V lost 7 bases and J lost 10 bases. Germline CDR1 and CDR2: MNHEY and SMNVEV (reference sequence). CDR3 coding DNA: TGTGCCAGCAACCCAGGACAGGGACTATTCTCACCCCTCCACTTT. It translates to CASNPGQGLFSPLHF.

The chain employs TRBV19 and TRBJ1-5; no reliable D call. Trimming pared 1 base from V and 1 base from J, leaving 14 bases between. CDR1 is LNHDA and CDR2 is SQIVND in the germline V gene (reference sequence). The CDR3 runs 17 residues. The CDR3 region is CASSIGDRRGSNQPQHF. CDR3 DNA sequence: TGTGCCAGTAGTATAGGAGACCGTCGGGGAAGCAATCAGCCCCAGCATTTT.

The rearrangement uses TRBV7-9 and TRBJ2-3, with D possibly matching TRBD2 (6 bases). The CDR3 covers 17 residues. The germline gives CDR1 SEHNR, CDR2 FQNEAQ (reference sequence). V shed 4 bases and J shed 2 bases, with 19 bases lying between them. CDR3 sequence (DNA): TGTGCCAGCAGCTCCCCCCTCTCCCCTAGCGCCACAGATACGCAGTATTTT. Encoded protein: CASSSPLSPSATDTQYF. Variable domain in full (rest from reference TRBV7-9 and TRBJ2-3): DTGVSQNPRHKITKRGQNVTFRCDPISEHNRLYWYRQTLGQGPEFLTYFQNEAQLEKSRLLSDRFSAERPKGSFSTLEIQRTEQGDSAMYLCASSSPLSPSATDTQYFGPGTRLTVL.

This chain joins TRBV19 and TRBJ1-1; the D gene is possibly TRBD1 (6 bases). Deletions cut 6 bases from V and 4 bases from J, with 15 bases between. This CDR3 contains 14 residues. Germline values: CDR1 LNHDA, CDR2 SQIVND (reference sequence). CDR3 loop: CASRPGTYGTEAFF. CDR3 nucleotides: TGTGCCAGTAGACCCGGGACATACGGCACTGAAGCTTTCTTT. Together with reference TRBV19 and TRBJ1-1, the CDR3 gives the full variable domain: DGGITQSPKYLFRKEGQNVTLSCEQNLNHDAMYWYRQDPGQGLRLIYYSQIVNDFQKGDIAEGYSVSREKKESFPLTVTSAQKNPTAFYLCASRPGTYGTEAFFGQGTRLTVV.

The V call is TRBV9, the J call TRBJ2-3; no reliable D call. The ends were cut back, 4 bases at V and 2 bases at J, with 23 bases in the middle. The germline gives CDR1 SGDLS, CDR2 YYNGEE. The CDR3 has 18 residues. For the CDR3, the DNA is TGTGCCAGCAGCCCTATCGGAAACATCGAGGATTCCACAGATACGCAGTATTTT. Protein: CASSPIGNIEDSTDTQYF.

The chain uses TRBV30 and TRBJ1-1, with D unresolved. The CDR3 spans 13 residues. CDR1 GTSNPN and CDR2 SVGIG come from the germline V gene (reference sequence). Trimming cost V 4 bases and J 6 bases, with 15 bases left between them. The CDR3 bases are TGTGCCTGGACCCCGCCCGGTATTGCTGAAGCTTTCTTT. Translating gives CAWTPPGIAEAFF.

The table lists this clone with a count of one. The chain uses TRBV18 and TRBJ1-4; D possibly corresponds to TRBD1 (5 bases). This CDR3 comprises 14 residues. Trimming stripped 6 bases from V and 0 bases from J, with 8 bases between. The germline V gene encodes CDR1 KGHSH and CDR2 LQKENI. CDR3 protein: CASSGPATNEKLFF. CDR3 sequence (DNA): TGTGCCAGCTCGGGGCCTGCAACTAATGAAAAACTGTTTTTT. The variable domain in full, with the rest retrieved from reference TRBV18 and TRBJ1-4, is NAGVMQNPRHLVRRRGQEARLRCSPMKGHSHVYWYRQLPEEGLKFMVYLQKENIIDESGMPKERFSAEFPKEGPSILRIQQVVRGDSAAYFCASSGPATNEKLFFGSGTQLSVL.

A few counts support this clone. V is TRBV7-9 and J is TRBJ2-6; unclear D gene. The CDR3 consists of 14 residues. V was clipped by 3 bases and J by 2 bases, with 5 bases between them. Germline V lookup: CDR1 SEHNR, CDR2 FQNEAQ (reference sequence). This chain's CDR3 is CASSLSAGANVLTF. The CDR3 DNA sequence: TGTGCCAGCAGCTTGAGCGCTGGGGCCAACGTCCTGACTTTC.

This sequence joins TRBV4-2 and TRBJ2-3; 14 bases are a match to TRBD2. V trimming: 4 bases; J trimming: 4 bases; junction bases outside the gene matches: 4. This CDR3 contains 16 residues. CDR1 LGHNA and CDR2 YNFKEQ come from the germline V gene. The chain's CDR3 is CASSLGTSGGADTQYF. The DNA of the CDR3 is TGTGCCAGCAGCCTAGGGACTAGCGGGGGAGCAGATACGCAGTATTTT.